The text below deals with one TCR beta chain. Authors' data handling: Amplification from reference gene primers served as the basis for estimated nucleated cell counts. This table comes from immunoSEQ multiplex PCR, and its TCRdb copy is limited to in-frame clones, with some not included. V, J and clone size are those of that table, while D and trimming were read from the DNA. The data hold 35,000 to 45,000 clones, with about four fifths observed a single time. The data stem from a study of blood T cell repertoires in COVID-19. In the study overall: The samples span acute and convalescent COVID-19 from the United States, Italy and Spain. Sample material is recorded as cDNA or gDNA derived from T cells, B-cell-depleted T cells, or PBMCs.

The CDR3 is made up of 17 amino acids. CDR1 and CDR2 (germline): PRHDT, FYEKMQ (reference sequence). V dropped 1 base and J dropped 3; count of bases not matched to a gene: 8. The clonotype was recovered from a man between 65 and 80 years old with acute or convalescent COVID-19. The rearrangement joins TRBV13 to TRBJ1-4, with 7 bases fitting TRBD1. Sequenced sample: peripheral blood. This CDR3 reads CASSLVRQGGANEKLFF. In DNA, the CDR3 is TGTGCCAGCAGCTTAGTCCGACAGGGAGGAGCTAATGAAAAACTGTTTTTT.